The clone carrying this T cell receptor beta chain was seen only a few times. Its antigen is undetermined. This sample was included in a study of T-cell memory formation after mild COVID-19. Regarding the study as a whole: Clones that contracted from day 15 to 85 had balanced CD4/CD8; later expanders were CD4+ biased. Clonal second-wave expansions that peaked on day 37 had unconfirmed SARS-CoV-2 specificity.

The CDR3 runs to 17 residues. Losses at the gene ends were 4 bases for V and 9 bases for J; bases not matched to a gene: 17. CDR1 is SNHLY and CDR2 is FYNNEI in the germline V gene. Using its own MiXCR run on the 5' RACE reads, TCRdb lists one record per CDR3 protein. Of approximately 180,000 distinct CDR3 sequences in the sample, about a sixth were seen once. The sequencing sample was made of PBMCs or a T cell subset sorted from them (not recorded which). This receptor was taken from an adult woman who had mild COVID-19 (a few samples of this study predate the infection). Cell type and time point are not known. The gene calls are TRBV2 and TRBJ2-1; 8 positions match TRBD2. In DNA form, the CDR3 reads TGTGCCAGCAGTGGGACACTGATAAGCGGGAGTGTAGGTGAGCAGTTCTTC. This encodes CASSGTLISGSVGEQFF.